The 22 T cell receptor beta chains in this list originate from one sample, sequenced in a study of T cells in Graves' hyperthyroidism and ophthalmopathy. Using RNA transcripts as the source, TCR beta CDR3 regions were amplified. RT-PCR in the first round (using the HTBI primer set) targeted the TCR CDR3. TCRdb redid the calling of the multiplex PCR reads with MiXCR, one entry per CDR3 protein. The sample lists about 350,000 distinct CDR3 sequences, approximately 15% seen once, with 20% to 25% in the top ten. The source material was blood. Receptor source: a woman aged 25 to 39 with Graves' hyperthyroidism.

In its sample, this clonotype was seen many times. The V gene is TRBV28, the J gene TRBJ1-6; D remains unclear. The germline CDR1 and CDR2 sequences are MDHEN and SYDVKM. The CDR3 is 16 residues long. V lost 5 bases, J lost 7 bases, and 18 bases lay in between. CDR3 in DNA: TGTGCCAGCAGTGCAAGCGACTCCCCCCTAAATTCACCCCTCCACTTT. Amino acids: CASSASDSPLNSPLHF. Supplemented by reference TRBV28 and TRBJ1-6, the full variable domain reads DVKVTQSSRYLVKRTGEKVFLECVQDMDHENMFWYRQDPGLGLRLIYFSYDVKMKEKGDIPEGYSVSREKKERFSLILESASTNQTSMYLCASSASDSPLNSPLHFGNGTRLTVT.

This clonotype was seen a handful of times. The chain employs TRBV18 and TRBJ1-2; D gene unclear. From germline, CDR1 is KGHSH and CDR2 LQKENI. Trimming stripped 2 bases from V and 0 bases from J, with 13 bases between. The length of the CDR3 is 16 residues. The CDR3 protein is CASSPSRDVSNYGYTF. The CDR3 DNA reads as TGTGCCAGCTCACCAAGTAGGGATGTTTCTAACTATGGCTACACCTTC. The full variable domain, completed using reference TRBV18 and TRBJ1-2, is NAGVMQNPRHLVRRRGQEARLRCSPMKGHSHVYWYRQLPEEGLKFMVYLQKENIIDESGMPKERFSAEFPKEGPSILRIQQVVRGDSAAYFCASSPSRDVSNYGYTFGSGTRLTVV.

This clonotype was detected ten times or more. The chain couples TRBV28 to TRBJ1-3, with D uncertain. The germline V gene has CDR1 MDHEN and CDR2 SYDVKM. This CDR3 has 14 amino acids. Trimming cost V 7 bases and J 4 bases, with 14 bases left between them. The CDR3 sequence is CASKGEYNGNTIYF. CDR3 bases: TGTGCCAGCAAGGGAGAATATAACGGAAACACCATATATTTT.

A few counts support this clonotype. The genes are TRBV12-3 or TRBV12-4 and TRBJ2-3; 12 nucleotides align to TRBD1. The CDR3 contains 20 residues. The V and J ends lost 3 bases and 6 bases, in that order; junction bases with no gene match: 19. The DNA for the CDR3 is TGTGCCAGCAGTTTTGATAACTGGGACAGGGGGCAAATCGGGTCTGATACGCAGTATTTT. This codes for CASSFDNWDRGQIGSDTQYF.

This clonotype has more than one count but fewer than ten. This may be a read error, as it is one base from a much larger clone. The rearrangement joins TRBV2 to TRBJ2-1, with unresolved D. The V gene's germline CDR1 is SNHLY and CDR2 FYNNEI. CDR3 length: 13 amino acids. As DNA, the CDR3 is TGTGCCAGCAGTGAATTCCTGTACAATGAGCAGTCCTTC. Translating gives CASSEFLYNEQSF.

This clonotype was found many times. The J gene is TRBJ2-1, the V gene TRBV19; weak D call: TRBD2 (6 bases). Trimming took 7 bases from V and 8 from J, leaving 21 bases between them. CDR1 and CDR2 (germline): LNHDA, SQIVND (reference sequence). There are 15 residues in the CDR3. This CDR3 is CASNHGSGPDYEQFF. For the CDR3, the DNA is TGTGCCAGTAACCACGGAAGCGGGCCAGATTATGAGCAGTTCTTC.

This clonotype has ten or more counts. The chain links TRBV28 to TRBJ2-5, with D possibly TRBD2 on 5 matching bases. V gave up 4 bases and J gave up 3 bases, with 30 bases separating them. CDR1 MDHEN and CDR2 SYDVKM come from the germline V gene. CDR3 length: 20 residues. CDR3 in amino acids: CASSSFNIVRTGNSEETQYF. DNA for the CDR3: TGTGCCAGCAGTTCGTTTAATATCGTCCGGACCGGGAATTCGGAAGAGACCCAGTACTTC.

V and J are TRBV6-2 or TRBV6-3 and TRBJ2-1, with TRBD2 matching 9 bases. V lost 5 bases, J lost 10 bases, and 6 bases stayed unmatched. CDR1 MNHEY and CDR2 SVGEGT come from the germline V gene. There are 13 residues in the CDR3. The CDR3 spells CASSRGLASEQFF. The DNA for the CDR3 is TGTGCCAGCAGTCGGGGACTAGCCAGCGAGCAGTTCTTC.

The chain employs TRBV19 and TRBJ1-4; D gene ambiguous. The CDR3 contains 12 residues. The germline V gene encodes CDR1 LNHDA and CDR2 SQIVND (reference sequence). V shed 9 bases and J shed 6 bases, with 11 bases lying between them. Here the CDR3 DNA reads TGTGCCAGCGGACGTGACCATGAAAAACTGTTTTTT. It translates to CASGRDHEKLFF.

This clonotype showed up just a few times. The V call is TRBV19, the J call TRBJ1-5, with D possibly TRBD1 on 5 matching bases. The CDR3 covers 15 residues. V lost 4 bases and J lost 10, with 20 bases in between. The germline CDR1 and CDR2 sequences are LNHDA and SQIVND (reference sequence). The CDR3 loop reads CASSSVAGRSLPQHF. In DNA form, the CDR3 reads TGTGCCAGTAGTAGCGTCGCGGGGCGGAGTCTACCCCAGCATTTT. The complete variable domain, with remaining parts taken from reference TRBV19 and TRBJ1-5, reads DGGITQSPKYLFRKEGQNVTLSCEQNLNHDAMYWYRQDPGQGLRLIYYSQIVNDFQKGDIAEGYSVSREKKESFPLTVTSAQKNPTAFYLCASSSVAGRSLPQHFGDGTRLSIL.

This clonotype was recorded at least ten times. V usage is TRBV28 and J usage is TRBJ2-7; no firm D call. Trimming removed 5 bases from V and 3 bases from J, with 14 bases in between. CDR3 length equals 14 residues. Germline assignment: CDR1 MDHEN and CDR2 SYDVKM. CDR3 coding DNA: TGTGCCAGCAGTGTTCTAGTGGCGAACTACGAGCAGTACTTC. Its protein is CASSVLVANYEQYF.

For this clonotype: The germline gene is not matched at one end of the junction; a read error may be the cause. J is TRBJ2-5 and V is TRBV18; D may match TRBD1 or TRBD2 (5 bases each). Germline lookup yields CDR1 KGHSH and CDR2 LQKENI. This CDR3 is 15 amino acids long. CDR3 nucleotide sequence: TGTGCCAGCTCACCACTACTCGGGACGCAAGAGACCCAGCACTTC. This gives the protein CASSPLLGTQETQHF.

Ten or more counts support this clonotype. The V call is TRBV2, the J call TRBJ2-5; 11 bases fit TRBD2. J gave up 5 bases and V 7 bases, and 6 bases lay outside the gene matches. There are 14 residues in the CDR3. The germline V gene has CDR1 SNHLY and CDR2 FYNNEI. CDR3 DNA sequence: TGTGCCAGCACGACTAGCGGGATGGGGGAGACCCAGTACTTC. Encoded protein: CASTTSGMGETQYF.

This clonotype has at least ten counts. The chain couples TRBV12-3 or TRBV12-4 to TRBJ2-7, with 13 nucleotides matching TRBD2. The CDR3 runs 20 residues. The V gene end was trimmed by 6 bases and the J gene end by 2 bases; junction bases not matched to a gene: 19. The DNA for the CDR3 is TGTGCCAGCAGCCCTCTCCCGGGACAGAGACTAGCGGGGGGCACCTACGAGCAGTACTTC. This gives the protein CASSPLPGQRLAGGTYEQYF.

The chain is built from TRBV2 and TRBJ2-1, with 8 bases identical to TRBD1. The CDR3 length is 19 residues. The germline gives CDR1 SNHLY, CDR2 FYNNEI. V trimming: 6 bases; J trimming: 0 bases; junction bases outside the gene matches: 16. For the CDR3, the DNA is TGTGCCAGCAGCTCCGGGACAGGTGGTTGGGATAGCTCCTACAATGAGCAGTTCTTC. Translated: CASSSGTGGWDSSYNEQFF.

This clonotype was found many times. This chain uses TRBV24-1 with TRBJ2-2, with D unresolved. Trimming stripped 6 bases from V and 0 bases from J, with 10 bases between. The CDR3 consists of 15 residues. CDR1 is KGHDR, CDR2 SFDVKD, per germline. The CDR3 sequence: CATSLGRPNTGELFF. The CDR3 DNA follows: TGTGCCACCAGTCTAGGACGGCCGAACACCGGGGAGCTGTTTTTT.

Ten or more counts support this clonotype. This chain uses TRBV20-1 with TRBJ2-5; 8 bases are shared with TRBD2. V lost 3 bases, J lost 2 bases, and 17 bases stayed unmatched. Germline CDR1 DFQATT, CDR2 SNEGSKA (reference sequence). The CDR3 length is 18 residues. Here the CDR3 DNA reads TGCAGTGCTAGCGTCTCGAGTTTCGGGAGGGTACTACAAGAGACCCAGTACTTC. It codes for CSASVSSFGRVLQETQYF.

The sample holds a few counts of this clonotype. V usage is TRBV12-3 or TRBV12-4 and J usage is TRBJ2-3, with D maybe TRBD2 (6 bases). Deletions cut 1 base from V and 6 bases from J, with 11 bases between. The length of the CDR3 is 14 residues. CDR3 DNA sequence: TGTGCCAGCAGTTTAGGGTTTGCGGGGGATACGCAGTATTTT. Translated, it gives CASSLGFAGDTQYF.

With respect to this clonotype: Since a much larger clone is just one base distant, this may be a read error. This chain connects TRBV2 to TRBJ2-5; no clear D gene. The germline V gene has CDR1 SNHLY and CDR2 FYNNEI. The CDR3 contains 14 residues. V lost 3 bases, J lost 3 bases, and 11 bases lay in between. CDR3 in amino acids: CASSDRQNKETQYF. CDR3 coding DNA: TGTGCCAGCAGTGACAGGCAGAATAAAGAGACCCAGTACTTC.

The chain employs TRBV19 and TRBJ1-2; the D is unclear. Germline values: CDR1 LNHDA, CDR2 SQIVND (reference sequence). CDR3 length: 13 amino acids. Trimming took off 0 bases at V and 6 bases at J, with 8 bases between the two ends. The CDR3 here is CASSIDPADGYTF. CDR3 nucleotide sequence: TGTGCCAGTAGTATAGATCCTGCCGATGGCTACACCTTC.

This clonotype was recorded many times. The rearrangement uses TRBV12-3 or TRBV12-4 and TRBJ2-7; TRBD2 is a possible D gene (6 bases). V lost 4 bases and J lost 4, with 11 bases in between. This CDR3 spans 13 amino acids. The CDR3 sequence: CASSYGTYYEQYF. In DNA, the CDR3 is TGTGCCAGCAGTTATGGGACTTATTACGAGCAGTACTTC.

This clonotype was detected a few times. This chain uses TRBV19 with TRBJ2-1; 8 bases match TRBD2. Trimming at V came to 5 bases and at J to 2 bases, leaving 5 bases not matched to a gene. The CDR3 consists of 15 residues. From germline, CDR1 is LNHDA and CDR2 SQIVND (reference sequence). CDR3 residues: CASSGSGSPYNEQFF. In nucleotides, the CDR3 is TGTGCCAGTAGTGGCAGCGGGAGTCCCTACAATGAGCAGTTCTTC. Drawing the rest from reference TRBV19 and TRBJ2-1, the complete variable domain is DGGITQSPKYLFRKEGQNVTLSCEQNLNHDAMYWYRQDPGQGLRLIYYSQIVNDFQKGDIAEGYSVSREKKESFPLTVTSAQKNPTAFYLCASSGSGSPYNEQFFGPGTRLTVL.